This T cell receptor (beta chain) was recovered during a study of blood T cell repertoires in COVID-19. On the study more broadly: In each case, the material was cDNA or gDNA derived from T cells, B-cell-depleted T cells, or PBMCs.

V gave up 0 bases and J gave up 6 bases, with 6 bases separating them. The germline V gene encodes CDR1 SGHNT and CDR2 YYREEE (reference sequence). CDR3 length: 13 residues. Authors' processing steps: Cell counts per sample came from amplifying reference gene primers. Clones were read by immunoSEQ multiplex PCR, and TCRdb kept only the in-frame ones, dropping some. V, J and clone size are taken as reported in that table, and D and trimming were inferred from the DNA itself. The sample has about 210,000 clones; about four fifths are singletons. This TCR was recovered from a man aged 50 to 60 with active or convalescent COVID-19. The chain links TRBV5-4 to TRBJ2-2; D possibly corresponds to TRBD2 (6 bases). The sample taken for sequencing was peripheral blood. CDR3 DNA: TGTGCCAGCAGCTTGGGGGGGGCCGGGGAGCTGTTTTTT. This translates into CASSLGGAGELFF.